This TCR beta chain was obtained from a study of radiation and T cells in renal cell carcinoma. Overall study: Nephrectomy followed 15 Gy stereotactic body radiation by 4 weeks. Overall study results and limits: Baseline intratumoral clonotype presence is unknown without pretreatment biopsies. In blood, top tumor clones expanded by 2 weeks, shrinking by 4.

In this sample, this clone turned up a few times. Its specificity is not known. This sample also contains other DNA sequences that code for the same CDR3. There are 13 residues in the CDR3. Germline V lookup: CDR1 LNHDA, CDR2 SQIVND (reference sequence). Trimming shortened V by 4 bases and J by 4 bases, and 9 bases separated the two germline ends. TCRdb's copy holds only in-frame clones and misses some; the assay was immunoSEQ multiplex PCR. The sample holds some 95,000 clones; 86% are singletons and the top ten take almost 8%. Noted time point: baseline pretreatment blood. The treatment was: 15 Gy SBRT to primary tumor, nephrectomy 4 weeks later. After SBRT, blood was collected at 2 and 4 weeks, plus baseline.

V and J are TRBV19 and TRBJ2-3, with a tentative D call TRBD1 (5 bases). This TCR came from a man aged 45-65 years with renal cell carcinoma. The sequences come from blood, collected from a patient whose treatment included radiotherapy and nephrectomy. The CDR3 DNA reads as TGTGCCAGTAGTACTCAGGGCGCAGATACGCAGTATTTT. Protein product: CASSTQGADTQYF.